The 5 T cell receptor beta chains reported below all come from one sample, sequenced in a study of a mutant IDH1 vaccine in newly diagnosed glioma. Clones were read by immunoSEQ multiplex PCR, and TCRdb kept only the in-frame ones, dropping some. This table has fewer than 35,000 clones, roughly 80% appearing once. For these receptors, no antigen is known. Described time point: week 35, safety follow-up. Topical imiquimod accompanied each vaccine dose, which consisted of 300 ug of mutant IDH1 20-mer peptide. This sample comprised PBMCs, obtained from a glioma patient whose treatment included an IDH1 peptide vaccine. The receptors here all came from a middle-aged woman with glioma.

As regards this clone: One junction end disagrees with the germline gene, perhaps due to a read error. This sequence joins TRBV7-2 and TRBJ2-7; the D is unclear. Germline values: CDR1 SGHTA, CDR2 FQGNSA. The CDR3 totals 12 residues. The CDR3 spells CASSLIKGLNHF. The CDR3, as DNA: TGTGCCAGCAGCTTAATTAAAGGCCTGAATCACTTC.

The chain has TRBV6-5 and TRBJ2-3, with TRBD2 as a possible D gene (6 bases). V was clipped by 6 bases and J by 5 bases, with 6 bases between them. The CDR3 contains 11 residues. The germline gives CDR1 MNHEY, CDR2 SVGAGI. The CDR3 region is CASRRGDTQYF. Here the CDR3 DNA reads TGTGCCAGCAGGCGGGGAGATACGCAGTATTTT.

V gene TRBV7-2 combines with J gene TRBJ1-4, with a tentative D call TRBD1 (5 bases). Between the trimmed V and J ends, which lost 5 bases and 8 bases, there was a span of 12 bases. The CDR3 is 13 amino acids. The V gene's germline CDR1 is SGHTA and CDR2 FQGNSA. The CDR3 loop is CASSHRGGEKLFF. The CDR3 DNA follows: TGTGCCAGCAGCCACCGCGGGGGGGAAAAACTGTTTTTT. The entire variable domain, with the rest obtained from reference TRBV7-2 and TRBJ1-4, is as follows: GAGVSQSPSNKVTEKGKDVELRCDPISGHTALYWYRQSLGQGLEFLIYFQGNSAPDKSGLPSDRFSAERTGGSVSTLTIQRTQQEDSAVYLCASSHRGGEKLFFGSGTQLSVL.

The gene calls are TRBV30 and TRBJ1-6; tentative D call: TRBD1 (6 bases). Trimming pared 5 bases from V and 6 bases from J, leaving 17 bases between. The germline V gene encodes CDR1 GTSNPN and CDR2 SVGIG (reference sequence). The CDR3 is made up of 15 amino acids. The CDR3 DNA is TGTGCCTGGGTCCGAAGAGAAGGGGGTAATTCACCCCTCCACTTT. Translated: CAWVRREGGNSPLHF. The whole variable domain, filled in from reference TRBV30 and TRBJ1-6, reads SQTIHQWPATLVQPVGSPLSLECTVEGTSNPNLYWYRQAAGRGLQLLFYSVGIGQISSEVPQNLSASRPQDRQFILSSKKLLLSDSGFYLCAWVRREGGNSPLHFGNGTRLTVT.

The gene calls are TRBV4-3 and TRBJ2-7; D is unclear. Germline CDR1 reads LGHNA; CDR2 reads YSLEER. This CDR3 has 16 amino acids. The V and J ends lost 0 bases and 0 bases respectively, with 12 bases between them. The CDR3 sequence: CASSQDRAGFSYEQYF. DNA for the CDR3: TGCGCCAGCAGCCAAGATAGAGCAGGTTTCTCCTACGAGCAGTACTTC.